Below are 32 T cell receptor beta chains sequenced from a single sample in a study of molecular identifiers for immune sequencing clone quantification. Using its own MiXCR run on the PCR reads, TCRdb lists one record per CDR3 protein. The sample lists around 480,000 distinct CDR3 sequences; around 21% were seen once. The sequenced material came from naive CD8+ T cells from blood, with Jurkat cell RNA spiked in. Indicated subset: FACS-sorted CD8+CD4-CCR7+CD45RA+ naive T cells. Every receptor here comes from a human donor in good health. Some libraries in this study had Jurkat cell RNA spiked in.

This chain joins TRBV9 and TRBJ1-3; D unresolved. CDR1 SGDLS and CDR2 YYNGEE come from the germline V gene. The CDR3 is 13 amino acids. Trimming stripped 1 base from V and 4 bases from J, with 6 bases between. The CDR3 nucleotides are TGTGCCAGCAGCGTACCATCCGGAAACACCATATATTTT. It specifies CASSVPSGNTIYF.

In DNA, the CDR3 is TGTGCCAGCAGTTACTCGCCGCGGCCCGCAGGGTTCTACGAGCAGTACTTC. It specifies CASSYSPRPAGFYEQYF. The rearrangement uses TRBV6-5 and TRBJ2-7; possible D gene TRBD1, 5 bases. Trimming pared 0 bases from V and 3 bases from J, leaving 18 bases between. Germline lookup yields CDR1 MNHEY and CDR2 SVGAGI. CDR3 length: 17 residues.

This clonotype was observed many times. The gene calls are TRBV20-1 and TRBJ1-1; D is perhaps TRBD1 (5 bases). Germline V gene lookup returns CDR1 DFQATT and CDR2 SNEGSKA (reference sequence). CDR3 length equals 15 residues. V was trimmed by 2 bases and J by 4 bases, leaving 17 bases between them. CDR3 bases: TGCAGTGCTAGATCCTCACAGGAGGTGACCACTGAAGCTTTCTTT. Its protein product is CSARSSQEVTTEAFF.

This clonotype has a handful of counts. The genes are TRBV5-6 and TRBJ1-2, with D perhaps matching TRBD1 (5 bases). The germline V gene has CDR1 SGHDT and CDR2 YYEEEE. The CDR3 has 16 residues. V was trimmed by 2 bases and J by 0 bases, leaving 14 bases between them. CDR3 in amino acids: CASSFVGVKANYGYTF. CDR3 nucleotides: TGTGCCAGCAGCTTCGTAGGGGTTAAAGCTAACTATGGCTACACCTTC.

The chain links TRBV6-1 to TRBJ2-6, with TRBD2 matching 10 bases. Germline loops: CDR1 MNHNS, CDR2 SASEGT. V was clipped by 4 bases and J by 0 bases; unmatched bases: 6. This CDR3 is 18 amino acids long. The CDR3 coding sequence is TGTGCCAGCAGTGGCGGACTAGCGGCACTCTCTGGGGCCAACGTCCTGACTTTC. Encoded protein: CASSGGLAALSGANVLTF.

As DNA, the CDR3 is TGTGCCATCAGTGACCAGTCCTACGAGCAGTACTTC. Translation gives CAISDQSYEQYF. The chain employs TRBV10-3 and TRBJ2-7; D is unresolved. The V gene lost 3 bases and the J gene lost 1 base, with 4 bases spanning the gap. CDR1 is ENHRY, CDR2 SYGVKD, per germline. CDR3 length: 12 residues.

The gene calls are TRBV20-1 and TRBJ2-7, with D maybe TRBD1 (6 bases). The ends were cut back, 4 bases at V and 3 bases at J, with 10 bases in the middle. This CDR3 has 12 residues. Looked up from germline, CDR1 is DFQATT and CDR2 is SNEGSKA (reference sequence). For the CDR3, the DNA is TGCAGTGCTAAAGGACAGCTCTACGAGCAGTACTTC. This sequence encodes CSAKGQLYEQYF.

In its sample, this clonotype was seen a few times. This may be a read error, as it is one base from a much larger clone. The chain couples TRBV29-1 to TRBJ1-2, with 7 bases that match TRBD1. Per the germline V gene, CDR1 is SQVTM and CDR2 is ANQGSEA. This CDR3 is built from 14 residues. CDR3 sequence reads: CNAADRDTIYGYTF. DNA of the CDR3: TGCAACGCCGCAGACAGGGACACCATCTATGGCTACACCTTC. Full variable domain (missing parts from reference TRBV29-1 and TRBJ1-2): SAVISQKPSRDICQRGTSLTIQCQVDSQVTMMFWYRQQPGQSLTLIATANQGSEATYESGFVIDKFPISRPNLTFSTLTVSNMSPEDSSIYLCNAADRDTIYGYTFGSGTRLTVV.

This clonotype turned up a few times. The genes are TRBV27 and TRBJ2-7; TRBD1 is a possible D gene (6 bases). V was shortened by 0 bases and J by 2 bases, with 14 bases between the two germline ends. CDR1 and CDR2 (germline): MNHEY, SMNVEV (reference sequence). The CDR3 runs to 16 residues. This CDR3 reads CASSLSDPGDPYEQYF. Here the CDR3 DNA reads TGTGCCAGCAGTTTATCTGATCCAGGGGATCCCTACGAGCAGTACTTC.

The sample holds many counts of this clonotype. The V gene is TRBV21-1, the J gene TRBJ1-1; the table's D gene call, TRBD1, was not cross checked with the DNA. TRBV21-1 has pseudogene status. The CDR3 has 11 residues. CDR3 sequence reads: CARELRDPRLF. The CDR3 DNA sequence: TGTGCCAGAGAGTTAAGGGACCCGCGCCTCTTT.

This sequence joins TRBV6-2 or TRBV6-3 and TRBJ2-7; 10 bases match TRBD1. The CDR3 contains 17 residues. Germline values: CDR1 MNHEY, CDR2 SVGEGT. Trimming took 0 bases from V and 3 from J; bases not matched to a gene: 8. The CDR3 protein is CASSYSPTGQGYYEQYF. Written as DNA, the CDR3 is TGTGCCAGCAGTTACTCCCCAACGGGACAGGGGTACTACGAGCAGTACTTC.

This clonotype has ten or more counts. The gene calls are TRBV20-1 and TRBJ2-5; D call uncertain. The CDR3 runs 12 residues. The V end lost 6 bases, the J end lost 0 bases, and 8 bases lay between the germline ends. Germline V lookup: CDR1 DFQATT, CDR2 SNEGSKA (reference sequence). The CDR3 nucleotides are TGCAGTGCCCCGAAGTACCAAGAGACCCAGTACTTC. Its protein is CSAPKYQETQYF.

This clonotype was recorded at least ten times. The gene calls are TRBV20-1 and TRBJ2-7, with 8 bases identical to TRBD2. In germline, CDR1 is DFQATT, CDR2 SNEGSKA (reference sequence). The CDR3 has 13 amino acids. In DNA, the CDR3 is TGCAGGGCGACTAGCGCAACGGGGTACGAGCAGTACTTC. Translating gives CRATSATGYEQYF.

This clonotype was counted at least ten times. The chain has TRBV7-2 and TRBJ2-1; D remains ambiguous. Germline CDR1 and CDR2: SGHTA and FQGNSA. The CDR3 has 16 amino acids. V dropped 1 base and J dropped 2 bases, with 12 bases sitting between them. CDR3 amino acids: CASSLVWEATYNEQFF. Written as DNA, the CDR3 is TGTGCCAGCAGCTTAGTATGGGAAGCTACCTACAATGAGCAGTTCTTC.

This clonotype occurred many times. CDR3 bases: TGCGCCAGCACCGGAGTTTGGTCCTCAATGAACACTGAAGCTTTCTTT. It encodes CASTGVWSSMNTEAFF. This chain uses TRBV4-1 with TRBJ1-1; D ambiguous. Trimming stripped 7 bases from V and 0 bases from J, with 18 bases between. The germline gives CDR1 MGHRA, CDR2 YSYEKL. The length of the CDR3 is 16 residues.

The chain employs TRBV4-1 and TRBJ2-1; 7 nucleotides match TRBD2. The V and J ends lost 3 bases and 8 bases, in that order; junction bases with no gene match: 10. This CDR3 has 15 amino acids. Germline-derived CDR1 and CDR2 are MGHRA and YSYEKL. CDR3 coding DNA: TGCGCCAGCAGCCATCCTAGCGGAGGGGCGGATGAGCAGTTCTTC. Translated, it gives CASSHPSGGADEQFF.

This clonotype was counted between two and nine times. The J gene is TRBJ2-3, the V gene TRBV7-9, with 7 bases matching TRBD1. This CDR3 region has 16 residues. Germline values: CDR1 SEHNR, CDR2 FQNEAQ (reference sequence). J gave up 2 bases and V 4 bases, and 9 bases lay outside the gene matches. CDR3 residues: CASSSARDRPTDTQYF. The CDR3 nucleotides read TGTGCCAGCAGCTCTGCCCGGGACAGACCCACAGATACGCAGTATTTT.

Points on this clonotype: With a much larger clone just one base away, this may be a read error. J is TRBJ1-1 and V is TRBV2; TRBD1 might be the D (5 bases). V was clipped by 4 bases and J by 0 bases, with 18 bases between them. The CDR3 runs to 17 residues. The germline V gene has CDR1 SNHLY and CDR2 FYNNEI. CDR3 sequence reads: CASSGVGAGRLNTEAFF. In DNA form, the CDR3 reads TGTGCCAGCAGTGGGGTTGGGGCAGGAAGATTGAACACTGAAGCTTTCTTT.

This clonotype showed up many times. The V and J genes are TRBV6-6 and TRBJ1-5, with a weak D call TRBD1 (5 bases). Germline-derived CDR1 and CDR2 are MNHNY and SVGAGI (reference sequence). The CDR3 consists of 16 residues. The V and J ends lost 4 bases and 0 bases respectively, with 13 bases between them. The CDR3 reads CASSFGTEDSNQPQHF. Here the CDR3 DNA reads TGTGCCAGCAGTTTCGGGACGGAGGATAGCAATCAGCCCCAGCATTTT.

This clonotype was observed a handful of times. This chain joins TRBV28 and TRBJ2-4; a weak D match, TRBD1 (6 bases). Trimming left V 7 bases short and J 2 bases short, with 21 bases between. This CDR3 is 17 amino acids long. Germline CDR1 MDHEN, CDR2 SYDVKM. CDR3 in amino acids: CASIPALGAGPKNIQYF. CDR3 in DNA: TGTGCCAGCATTCCAGCCTTGGGGGCTGGGCCCAAAAACATTCAGTACTTC. Full variable domain (missing parts from reference TRBV28 and TRBJ2-4): DVKVTQSSRYLVKRTGEKVFLECVQDMDHENMFWYRQDPGLGLRLIYFSYDVKMKEKGDIPEGYSVSREKKERFSLILESASTNQTSMYLCASIPALGAGPKNIQYFGAGTRLSVL.

The V and J genes are TRBV12-3 or TRBV12-4 and TRBJ1-5; 9 bases are shared with TRBD1. Losses at the gene ends were 3 bases for V and 5 bases for J; bases not matched to a gene: 5. There are 15 residues in the CDR3. Here the CDR3 DNA reads TGTGCCAGCAGTTTGCGGACAGGGGCCGATCAGCCCCAGCATTTT. It yields the protein CASSLRTGADQPQHF.

This clonotype was observed many times. V and J are TRBV12-3 or TRBV12-4 and TRBJ2-3; D possibly uses TRBD1 or TRBD2 (5 bases each). Trimming cost V 3 bases and J 0 bases, with 10 bases left between them. The CDR3 is 15 residues long. CDR3 in amino acids: CASSFEGSSTDTQYF. In DNA form, the CDR3 reads TGTGCCAGCAGTTTCGAGGGGTCAAGCACAGATACGCAGTATTTT.

There are a few counts of this clonotype. The DNA for the CDR3 is TGTGCCAGCATTAGGAACTTGGACAGGGGTGTGAATGAGCAGTTCTTC. As protein: CASIRNLDRGVNEQFF. The chain combines TRBV6-1 with TRBJ2-1, with 9 bases fitting TRBD1. V shed 7 bases, J shed 7 bases, and the junction held 14 bases outside the gene matches. This CDR3 contains 16 residues. The germline V gene encodes CDR1 MNHNS and CDR2 SASEGT.

This clonotype was counted ten times or more. CDR3 protein: CASRIGVNTGELFF. The CDR3 nucleotides are TGTGCCAGCAGAATCGGAGTGAACACCGGGGAGCTGTTTTTT. This sequence joins TRBV13 and TRBJ2-2; no clear D. The V end lost 6 bases, the J end lost 1 base, and 9 bases lay between the germline ends. CDR1 is PRHDT, CDR2 FYEKMQ, per germline (reference sequence). This CDR3 has 14 amino acids.

The sample holds a few counts of this clonotype. The gene calls are TRBV6-2 or TRBV6-3 and TRBJ2-7, with D maybe TRBD2 (6 bases). Germline loops: CDR1 MNHEY, CDR2 SVGEGT. The CDR3 loop spans 15 amino acids. Trimming removed 6 bases at V and 3 bases at J, with 18 bases between. In DNA form, the CDR3 reads TGTGCCAGCAGCTCCCCACGGGGCGGGATCTACGAGCAGTACTTC. Translation: CASSSPRGGIYEQYF.

This clonotype has just one count. Given a much more abundant clone one base away, this may be a read error. The V gene is TRBV7-9, the J gene TRBJ2-5; D is possibly TRBD1 (5 bases). This CDR3 spans 16 amino acids. Germline V gene sequence: CDR1 SEHNR, CDR2 FQNEAQ (reference sequence). The CDR3, as DNA: TGTGCCAGCAGCTTTAGTCCAGGGCCGTACCAAAAGACCCAGTACTTC. Amino acid sequence: CASSFSPGPYQKTQYF.

To note about this clonotype: This could be a read error, since a much larger clone is one nucleotide away. The chain combines TRBV7-6 with TRBJ1-1, with D unresolved. The V end lost 1 base, the J end lost 1 base, and 10 bases lay between the germline ends. This CDR3 is built from 15 residues. In germline, CDR1 is SGHVS, CDR2 FNYEAQ. The CDR3 region is CASSLGYGPNTEAFF. In nucleotides, the CDR3 is TGTGCCAGCAGCTTAGGTTACGGACCGAACACTGAAGCTTTCTTT.

There are many counts of this clonotype. This sequence joins TRBV12-3 or TRBV12-4 and TRBJ2-3; 10 bases are shared with TRBD2. The CDR3 runs to 17 residues. Germline trimming cut 1 base from V and 2 bases from J; bases unmatched to any gene: 6. CDR3 region: CASSLGGAGGTTDTQYF. Written as DNA, the CDR3 is TGTGCCAGCAGTTTAGGAGGAGCGGGAGGGACCACAGATACGCAGTATTTT.

The sample holds many counts of this clonotype. The CDR3 DNA sequence: TGTGCCAGCAGCTCCAAAAGTCGGGGACAGGGGGGCACTGAAGCTTTCTTT. Protein sequence: CASSSKSRGQGGTEAFF. The chain uses TRBV3-1 and TRBJ1-1, with 11 positions matching TRBD1. The CDR3 runs to 17 residues. Trimming at V came to 5 bases and at J to 4 bases, leaving 12 bases not matched to a gene. Germline loops: CDR1 LGHDT, CDR2 YNNKEL (reference sequence).

The rearrangement joins TRBV4-1 to TRBJ2-7; D gene unclear. Germline CDR1 reads MGHRA; CDR2 reads YSYEKL. CDR3 length: 15 residues. V dropped 3 bases and J dropped 0 bases, with 12 bases sitting between them. The CDR3 sequence is CASSHLALASYEQYF. The CDR3, as DNA: TGCGCCAGCAGCCACTTGGCCCTGGCCTCCTACGAGCAGTACTTC.

The gene calls are TRBV7-2 and TRBJ2-3, with 8 bases aligning to TRBD1. The length of the CDR3 is 18 residues. The V and J ends lost 5 bases and 4 bases, in that order; junction bases with no gene match: 17. Germline-derived CDR1 and CDR2 are SGHTA and FQGNSA. CDR3 region: CASSHSWTGTGRSDTQYF. The DNA for the CDR3 is TGTGCCAGCAGCCACTCCTGGACCGGGACAGGAAGATCAGATACGCAGTATTTT.

The V call is TRBV7-9, the J call TRBJ2-2; D is undetermined. V lost 1 base, J lost 4 bases, and 10 bases lay in between. The CDR3 has 15 amino acids. Germline V lookup: CDR1 SEHNR, CDR2 FQNEAQ (reference sequence). The CDR3 loop reads CASSLVQPSTGELFF. In nucleotides, the CDR3 is TGTGCCAGCAGCTTAGTACAGCCTAGCACCGGGGAGCTGTTTTTT.